This T cell receptor beta chain was documented in a study of cytomegalovirus exposure and HLA in healthy donors. The overall study: About 180 million T cells yielded roughly 120 million unique TCR beta sequences, as an earlier analysis found.

PCR amplification relied on 60 Vbeta primers (plus 13 Jbeta primers). The data were produced by immunoSEQ multiplex PCR, yet TCRdb's version contains in-frame clones alone and is incomplete. The data show some 110,000 clones, approximately 70% seen once. Remarks on this clone: Antigen unknown.

Broader study findings: Rates of TCR association differed by HLA locus in a later analysis, with DRB1 highest and HLA-C lowest. Serostatus for CMV was the only available immune exposure information. The study listed roughly 160 cytomegalovirus-associated TCR beta chains.

CDR1 MNHEY and CDR2 SVGAGI come from the germline V gene. The CDR3 sequence is 16 residues long. V shed 4 bases, J shed 3 bases, and the junction held 9 bases outside the gene matches. The receptor comes from a woman aged 30 to 39 in good health and CMV-seronegative. The chain combines TRBV6-5 with TRBJ1-5, with 7 positions matching TRBD1. The specimen sequenced was PBMCs. The CDR3 loop is CASSSRARGDNQPQHF. The CDR3 DNA reads as TGTGCCAGCAGTTCCCGGGCCAGGGGGGACAATCAGCCCCAGCATTTT.